One sample yielded the 23 T cell receptor beta chains listed below, sequenced in a study of cytomegalovirus exposure and HLA in healthy donors. Clones were sequenced by immunoSEQ multiplex PCR, and TCRdb holds only the in-frame ones, with some missing. Among about 73,000 clones listed, around 95% were seen once. What was sequenced was PBMCs. The receptor set was obtained from a man younger than 30 in good health and CMV-seronegative.

The J gene is TRBJ1-2, the V gene TRBV19, with TRBD1 matching 8 bases. V lost 3 bases and J lost 7; bases outside the gene matches: 16. This CDR3 has 17 amino acids. Germline CDR1 is LNHDA and CDR2 is SQIVND (reference sequence). CDR3 DNA: TGTGCCAGTAGTATGGGTTTCCCAGGACAGGGATACCTTGGCTACACCTTC. This codes for CASSMGFPGQGYLGYTF.

This rearrangement joins TRBV19 to TRBJ2-1; TRBD1 aligns across 7 bases. From germline, CDR1 is LNHDA and CDR2 SQIVND (reference sequence). V trimming: 3 bases; J trimming: 1 base; junction bases outside the gene matches: 12. The CDR3 is 18 residues long. CDR3 DNA: TGTGCCAGTAGTATGTCTCTGGGAACAGGGGAATCCTACAATGAGCAGTTCTTC. This sequence encodes CASSMSLGTGESYNEQFF.

V is TRBV28 and J is TRBJ2-7, with D possibly matching TRBD1 (5 bases). Trimming left V 4 bases short and J 3 bases short, with 25 bases between. Germline CDR1 is MDHEN and CDR2 is SYDVKM. This CDR3 is built from 18 residues. CDR3 nucleotide sequence: TGTGCCAGCAGTTCGCCCGACACCACAGGTGTTACTCTCTACGAGCAGTACTTC. As protein: CASSSPDTTGVTLYEQYF. Combining the CDR3 with reference TRBV28 and TRBJ2-7 gives the whole variable domain DVKVTQSSRYLVKRTGEKVFLECVQDMDHENMFWYRQDPGLGLRLIYFSYDVKMKEKGDIPEGYSVSREKKERFSLILESASTNQTSMYLCASSSPDTTGVTLYEQYFGPGTRLTVT.

V gene TRBV28 combines with J gene TRBJ1-5; D is perhaps TRBD1 (6 bases). CDR3 length: 14 residues. Germline CDR1 MDHEN, CDR2 SYDVKM. V lost 6 bases and J 4 bases, leaving 13 bases between the germline ends. CDR3 in amino acids: CASREQGINQPQHF. DNA of the CDR3: TGTGCCAGCAGGGAGCAGGGGATAAATCAGCCCCAGCATTTT.

The chain joins TRBV18 to TRBJ2-5, with D possibly matching TRBD1 (5 bases). Trimming stripped 3 bases from V and 1 base from J, with 15 bases between. This CDR3 is built from 16 residues. Germline CDR1 KGHSH, CDR2 LQKENI. The CDR3 DNA sequence: TGTGCCAGCTCACCTAAAACTCGACAGCTCCAAGAGACCCAGTACTTC. Its protein product is CASSPKTRQLQETQYF. Using reference TRBV18 and TRBJ2-5 for the parts outside the CDR3, the full variable domain is NAGVMQNPRHLVRRRGQEARLRCSPMKGHSHVYWYRQLPEEGLKFMVYLQKENIIDESGMPKERFSAEFPKEGPSILRIQQVVRGDSAAYFCASSPKTRQLQETQYFGPGTRLLVL.

The chain is built from TRBV7-9 and TRBJ1-2, with D maybe TRBD1 (6 bases). CDR1 and CDR2 (germline): SEHNR, FQNEAQ (reference sequence). V was trimmed by 5 bases and J by 3 bases, leaving 7 bases between them. There are 12 residues in the CDR3. The CDR3, as DNA: TGTGCCAGCAGCCGACAGGACTATGGCTACACCTTC. Translating it yields CASSRQDYGYTF.

V gene TRBV10-3 combines with J gene TRBJ1-1, with 7 bases fitting TRBD1. J was trimmed by 6 bases and V by 4 bases; bases with no gene match: 8. The CDR3 contains 14 residues. Germline CDR1 ENHRY, CDR2 SYGVKD. The CDR3 region is CAISGGGVLSEAFF. In DNA, the CDR3 is TGTGCCATCAGTGGAGGGGGCGTACTATCTGAAGCTTTCTTT.

V is TRBV30 and J is TRBJ1-5, with TRBD1 as a possible D gene (6 bases). Germline lookup yields CDR1 GTSNPN and CDR2 SVGIG (reference sequence). V gave up 5 bases and J gave up 0 bases, with 11 bases separating them. This CDR3 spans 14 amino acids. Here the CDR3 reads CAWAPDSSNQPQHF. The CDR3 DNA follows: TGTGCCTGGGCCCCGGACAGTAGCAATCAGCCCCAGCATTTT.

Here the CDR3 reads CASSLNGGSSYYEQYF. The CDR3 nucleotides are TGCGCCAGCAGCCTGAATGGGGGGTCCTCTTACTACGAGCAGTACTTC. The chain carries TRBV5-1 and TRBJ2-7, with D possibly being TRBD2 (6 bases). V lost 4 bases and J 3 bases, leaving 20 bases between the germline ends. Germline-derived CDR1 and CDR2 are SGHRS and YFSETQ. The CDR3 sequence is 16 residues long.

This clone showed up just once. The genes are TRBV14 and TRBJ1-3; D is possibly TRBD1 (5 bases). Germline CDR1 and CDR2: SGHDN and FVKESK. V lost 5 bases and J lost 6, with 14 bases in between. The CDR3 totals 14 residues. CDR3 amino acids: CASSGGGLPNTIYF. DNA for the CDR3: TGTGCCAGCAGCGGCGGGGGTTTGCCAAACACCATATATTTT.

V and J are TRBV28 and TRBJ2-7, with a weak D call TRBD1 (5 bases). CDR1 and CDR2 from the germline V gene are MDHEN and SYDVKM. V lost 7 bases and J 1 base, leaving 14 bases between the germline ends. This CDR3 region has 14 residues. The CDR3 is CASTQTVYSYEQYF. CDR3 DNA: TGTGCCAGCACTCAGACAGTTTATTCCTACGAGCAGTACTTC.

The chain recombines TRBV5-1 with TRBJ2-1, with a weak D call TRBD1 (6 bases). From germline, CDR1 is SGHRS and CDR2 YFSETQ. V lost 0 bases, J lost 8 bases, and 12 bases lay in between. The CDR3 extends over 14 amino acids. CDR3 residues: CASSLDQGWDEQFF. The CDR3 nucleotides read TGCGCCAGCAGCTTGGATCAGGGGTGGGATGAGCAGTTCTTC.

The rearrangement links TRBV6-1 to TRBJ2-7, with D possibly being TRBD1 (5 bases). This CDR3 region has 13 residues. Looked up from germline, CDR1 is MNHNS and CDR2 is SASEGT. The V and J ends lost 6 bases and 3 bases respectively, with 12 bases between them. This CDR3 reads CASRGQGIYEQYF. CDR3 DNA sequence: TGTGCCAGCAGAGGGCAGGGAATCTACGAGCAGTACTTC.

The chain links TRBV13 to TRBJ1-1, with D unresolved. In germline, CDR1 is PRHDT, CDR2 FYEKMQ (reference sequence). The germline V and J ends were trimmed by 0 bases and 1 base, with 6 bases remaining between them. This CDR3 is built from 14 residues. The CDR3 here is CASSLGRENTEAFF. CDR3 bases: TGTGCCAGCAGCTTAGGGCGGGAGAACACTGAAGCTTTCTTT.

The chain combines TRBV27 with TRBJ1-2; 7 bases agree with TRBD1. Unmatched junction bases numbered 10, after V lost 4 bases and J lost 2 bases. The CDR3 contains 16 residues. Germline CDR1 is MNHEY and CDR2 is SMNVEV (reference sequence). The CDR3 reads CASSSHQGDPNYGYTF. DNA for the CDR3: TGTGCCAGCAGTTCACACCAGGGGGACCCAAACTATGGCTACACCTTC.

The V and J genes are TRBV30 and TRBJ1-1; 7 bases are shared with TRBD1. The CDR3 is 12 amino acids. The V gene end was trimmed by 5 bases and the J gene end by 1 base; junction bases not matched to a gene: 1. The germline V gene has CDR1 GTSNPN and CDR2 SVGIG (reference sequence). This CDR3 reads CAWGTANTEAFF. The CDR3 nucleotides read TGTGCCTGGGGGACAGCGAACACTGAAGCTTTCTTT.

The chain recombines TRBV10-3 with TRBJ2-2, with 15 positions matching TRBD2. The ends lost 3 bases at V and 3 bases at J; junction bases unmatched: 5. This CDR3 spans 18 amino acids. CDR1 is ENHRY and CDR2 is SYGVKD in the germline V gene. The CDR3 coding sequence is TGTGCCATCAGTGAAGCCGGGACTAGCGGGGGGTACACCGGGGAGCTGTTTTTT. This encodes CAISEAGTSGGYTGELFF.

This chain connects TRBV19 to TRBJ1-3, with unresolved D. The CDR3 is 15 amino acids. The V and J ends lost 9 bases and 0 bases respectively, with 15 bases between them. The germline gives CDR1 LNHDA, CDR2 SQIVND (reference sequence). In nucleotides, the CDR3 is TGTGCCAGCGCTTCCGACGGACTCTCTGGAAACACCATATATTTT. The encoded protein is CASASDGLSGNTIYF. The full variable domain, with the rest looked up from reference TRBV19 and TRBJ1-3, is DGGITQSPKYLFRKEGQNVTLSCEQNLNHDAMYWYRQDPGQGLRLIYYSQIVNDFQKGDIAEGYSVSREKKESFPLTVTSAQKNPTAFYLCASASDGLSGNTIYFGEGSWLTVV.

The chain carries TRBV2 and TRBJ1-4, with TRBD1 as a possible D gene (5 bases). This CDR3 is 15 amino acids long. V was trimmed by 4 bases and J by 5 bases, leaving 14 bases between them. Per the germline V gene, CDR1 is SNHLY and CDR2 is FYNNEI. CDR3 residues: CASSVLGPRNEKLFF. The CDR3 bases are TGTGCCAGCAGTGTGTTGGGGCCGAGGAATGAAAAACTGTTTTTT.

V gene TRBV5-1 combines with J gene TRBJ1-1; TRBD1 matches 10 bases. V shed 2 bases and J 2 bases; nucleotides not matched to a gene: 3. Germline CDR1 SGHRS, CDR2 YFSETQ. This CDR3 has 15 residues. The CDR3 spells CASSFGTGENTEAFF. The CDR3 region has the DNA TGCGCCAGCAGCTTCGGGACAGGGGAAAACACTGAAGCTTTCTTT.

This clone appeared a single time. The gene calls are TRBV15 and TRBJ2-1; TRBD1 matches at 10 bases. This CDR3 spans 18 amino acids. Per germline, CDR1 LNHNV and CDR2 YYDKDF (reference sequence). V trimming: 0 bases; J trimming: 7 bases; junction bases outside the gene matches: 12. The CDR3 nucleotides are TGTGCCACCAGCAGAGAGCTATCCGGGACAGGGGTAGGGAATGAGCAGTTCTTC. Its translation: CATSRELSGTGVGNEQFF.

V is TRBV29-1 and J is TRBJ1-5; TRBD1 is a possible D gene (5 bases). Germline CDR1 reads SQVTM; CDR2 reads ANQGSEA. This CDR3 region has 14 residues. Trimming cost V 5 bases and J 1 base, with 12 bases left between them. The CDR3: CSVREGNSNQPQHF. CDR3 sequence (DNA): TGCAGCGTTAGGGAGGGGAACAGCAATCAGCCCCAGCATTTT. The entire variable domain, with the rest obtained from reference TRBV29-1 and TRBJ1-5, is as follows: SAVISQKPSRDICQRGTSLTIQCQVDSQVTMMFWYRQQPGQSLTLIATANQGSEATYESGFVIDKFPISRPNLTFSTLTVSNMSPEDSSIYLCSVREGNSNQPQHFGDGTRLSIL.

The rearrangement joins TRBV25-1 to TRBJ2-3; D call uncertain. This CDR3 comprises 11 residues. Between the trimmed V and J ends, which lost 6 bases and 2 bases, there was a span of 3 bases. Germline V gives CDR1 MGHDK, CDR2 SYGVNS. CDR3 sequence: CASSITDTQYF. As DNA, the CDR3 is TGTGCCAGCAGCATCACAGATACGCAGTATTTT.